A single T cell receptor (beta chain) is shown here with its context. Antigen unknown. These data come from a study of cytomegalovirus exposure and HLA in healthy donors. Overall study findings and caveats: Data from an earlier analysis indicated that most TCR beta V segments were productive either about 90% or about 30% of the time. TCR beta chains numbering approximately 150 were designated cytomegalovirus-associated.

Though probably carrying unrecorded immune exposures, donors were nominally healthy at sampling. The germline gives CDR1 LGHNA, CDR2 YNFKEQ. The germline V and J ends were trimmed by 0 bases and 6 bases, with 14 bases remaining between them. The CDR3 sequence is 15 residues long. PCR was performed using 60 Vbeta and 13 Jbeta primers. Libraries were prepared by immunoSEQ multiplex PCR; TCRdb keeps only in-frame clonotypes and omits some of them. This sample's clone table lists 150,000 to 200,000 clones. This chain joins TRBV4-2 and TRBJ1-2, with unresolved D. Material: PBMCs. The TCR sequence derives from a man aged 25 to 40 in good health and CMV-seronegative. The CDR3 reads CASSQDREGWDGYTF. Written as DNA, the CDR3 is TGTGCCAGCAGCCAAGATCGGGAGGGATGGGATGGCTACACCTTC.